The rows below give T cell receptor beta chains drawn from one sample of a study of Ad26.COV2.S vaccination and SARS-CoV-2 variants. Data came from immunoSEQ multiplex PCR; TCRdb stores just in-frame clones and leaves some out. The data contain more than 300,000 clones, roughly 90% of them singletons. The material sequenced was peripheral blood, taken in a trial of Ad26.COV2.S vaccine versus placebo. All receptors derive from a person aged 18-60 years who received the Ad26.COV2.S COVID-19 vaccine or a placebo. CDR3s include the opening cysteine and the closing phenylalanine or tryptophan. D genes are given only for firm matches. Clone size, where shown, is once, few, many, or a class for clones that have expanded.

CASSEDRGMFGEQFF TGTGCCAGCAGTGAGGACAGGGGGATGTTCGGTGAGCAGTTCTTC NA TRBD1 TRBJ2-1 TRBV2
CASNILAGGSYNEQFF TGTGCCAGCAATATACTAGCGGGAGGGTCCTACAATGAGCAGTTCTTC NA TRBD2 TRBJ2-1 TRBV28
CASSDGQVGGTEAFF TGTGCCAGCAGTGACGGACAGGTAGGCGGCACTGAAGCTTTCTTT once TRBD1 TRBJ1-1 TRBV27
CASSTGQGVLYGYTF TGCGCCAGCAGCACCGGACAGGGGGTACTCTATGGCTACACCTTC NA TRBD1 TRBJ1-2 TRBV5-1
CASSLGSTVAGATWGETQYF TGTGCCAGCAGCCTCGGGTCGACTGTAGCGGGAGCCACTTGGGGAGAGACCCAGTACTTC NA TRBD2 TRBJ2-5 TRBV5-4
CSVGQPVNTEAFF TGCAGCGTTGGACAGCCCGTGAACACTGAAGCTTTCTTT NA NA TRBJ1-1 TRBV29-1
CATSRARQGYTQDTQYF TGTGCCACCAGCAGAGCCCGACAGGGCTACACACAAGATACGCAGTATTTT NA TRBD1 TRBJ2-3 TRBV15
CASSLDSVRFYGYTF TGTGCCAGCAGCTTAGACTCGGTGAGGTTTTATGGCTACACCTTC NA NA TRBJ1-2 TRBV7-9
CASSLGGTTLETQYF TGTGCCAGCAGCTTAGGCGGGACAACCCTAGAGACCCAGTACTTC NA NA TRBJ2-5 TRBV7-9
CASSVASATNEQFF TGTGCCAGCAGCGTAGCTTCGGCCACTAATGAGCAGTTCTTC NA NA TRBJ2-1 TRBV9
CASSLGGSGSYEQYF TGTGCCAGCAGCTTAGGGGGGTCCGGCTCCTACGAGCAGTACTTC once NA TRBJ2-7 TRBV11-2
CASSFFPPRAGYEQYF TGTGCCAGCAGTTTTTTCCCGCCAAGGGCGGGCTACGAGCAGTACTTC NA NA TRBJ2-7 TRBV27
CASSLGGSGNQPQHF TGTGCCAGCAGCTTGGGGGGTTCCGGCAATCAGCCCCAGCATTTT NA NA TRBJ1-5 TRBV7-2
CASSFGQGHSGANVLTF TGTGCCAGTAGCTTTGGACAGGGCCACTCTGGGGCCAACGTCCTGACTTTC NA TRBD1 TRBJ2-6 TRBV19
CASRARTGTNYGYTF TGTGCCAGCAGGGCCAGGACAGGAACCAACTATGGCTACACCTTC once TRBD1 TRBJ1-2 TRBV3-1/TRBV3-2
CAGGGGNTQYF TGTGCCGGCGGAGGGGGTAATACGCAGTATTTT NA NA TRBJ2-3 TRBV6-5
CATSRENRGYEQYF TGTGCCACCAGCAGAGAAAATCGGGGCTACGAGCAGTACTTC NA NA TRBJ2-7 TRBV15
CASSYWLAGGHNEQFF TGTGCCAGCAGTTACTGGCTAGCGGGGGGGCATAATGAGCAGTTCTTC NA TRBD2 TRBJ2-1 TRBV6-2/TRBV6-3
CATSLRQGLYQPQHF TGTGCCACCAGCCTGAGACAGGGCTTGTATCAGCCCCAGCATTTT NA TRBD1 TRBJ1-5 TRBV15
CASSPRTGGSSGANVLTF TGTGCCAGCTCACCACGCACAGGGGGGAGCTCTGGGGCCAACGTCCTGACTTTC once TRBD1 TRBJ2-6 TRBV18
CASSFLATGEGYEQYF TGTGCCAGCAGTTTCCTTGCGACAGGGGAGGGCTACGAGCAGTACTTC NA NA TRBJ2-7 TRBV6-2/TRBV6-3
CASSAPGQYGYTF TGTGCCAGCAGCGCCCCCGGTCAGTATGGCTACACCTTC once NA TRBJ1-2 TRBV7-9
CASIRGSYNEQFF TGTGCCAGCATACGAGGCTCCTACAATGAGCAGTTCTTC NA NA TRBJ2-1 TRBV6-5
CSVRATPTPYGYTF TGCAGCGTTAGAGCTACCCCTACCCCTTATGGCTACACCTTC NA NA TRBJ1-2 TRBV29-1
CASSESTRLVKTQYF TGCGCCAGCAGTGAGTCGACTCGGCTAGTTAAGACCCAGTACTTC NA NA TRBJ2-5 TRBV10-2
CASSYRGSYNEQFF TGTGCCAGCAGTTACAGGGGCTCCTACAATGAGCAGTTCTTC NA NA TRBJ2-1 TRBV6-5
CASSTGTGRTGELFF TGCGCCAGCAGCACTGGGACAGGGAGGACCGGGGAGCTGTTTTTT NA TRBD1 TRBJ2-2 TRBV5-1
CASIGDNVAYEQYF TGTGCCAGCATCGGAGACAATGTTGCCTACGAGCAGTACTTC NA NA TRBJ2-7 TRBV6-5
CASSFSVGGHNEQFF TGTGCCAGCAGCTTTTCCGTCGGGGGCCACAATGAGCAGTTCTTC NA NA TRBJ2-1 TRBV5-4
CASTASGKTDTQYF TGTGCCAGTACAGCTAGCGGGAAAACAGATACGCAGTATTTT few TRBD2 TRBJ2-3 TRBV19
CSGRPRLSAHNTQYF TGCAGCGGGAGGCCAAGGCTGTCGGCACACAATACGCAGTATTTT NA NA TRBJ2-3 TRBV29-1
CASSLDLAGALQETQYF TGCGCCAGCAGCTTGGATTTAGCGGGGGCTCTTCAAGAGACCCAGTACTTC NA TRBD2 TRBJ2-5 TRBV5-1
CASSPADRFTDTQYF TGTGCCAGCAGCCCCGCGGACAGGTTCACAGATACGCAGTATTTT NA TRBD1 TRBJ2-3 TRBV28
CASSDLPGTEAFF TGTGCCAGCAGTGATTTGCCTGGCACTGAAGCTTTCTTT NA NA TRBJ1-1 TRBV25-1
CASSMGQDEYSNQPQHF TGTGCCAGTAGTATGGGACAGGACGAATATAGCAATCAGCCCCAGCATTTT NA TRBD1 TRBJ1-5 TRBV19
CASSPLPGQGGEKLFF TGTGCCAGCTCACCTCTACCGGGACAGGGGGGTGAAAAACTGTTTTTT NA TRBD1 TRBJ1-4 TRBV18
CAIMTTAGSDGYTF TGTGCCATCATGACCACCGCAGGGTCGGATGGCTACACCTTC NA NA TRBJ1-2 TRBV10-3
CASTTRWGEQYF TGTGCCAGTACCACACGGTGGGGCGAGCAGTACTTC NA NA TRBJ2-7 TRBV19
CASSFRGSGLETQYF TGTGCCAGCAGCTTTCGAGGGAGTGGGTTAGAGACCCAGTACTTC NA NA TRBJ2-5 TRBV11-2
CASCSGFGSGGYTF TGTGCCAGCTGTTCAGGGTTTGGTTCGGGGGGCTACACCTTC NA NA TRBJ1-2 TRBV28
CAISELTGGTDTQYF TGTGCCATCAGTGAGTTAACAGGGGGCACAGATACGCAGTATTTT NA TRBD1 TRBJ2-3 TRBV10-3
CASSLSGEQFF TGTGCCAGCAGCTTGTCCGGTGAGCAGTTCTTC NA NA TRBJ2-1 TRBV5-6
CASSQPGVGELFF TGTGCCAGCAGCCAGCCCGGGGTCGGGGAGCTGTTTTTT NA NA TRBJ2-2 TRBV11-2
CASSIDGLNTEAFF TGTGCCAGTAGTATCGACGGGTTGAACACTGAAGCTTTCTTT NA NA TRBJ1-1 TRBV19
CATSRDRGTIFEKLFF TGTGCCACCAGCAGGGACAGGGGCACCATTTTTGAAAAACTGTTTTTT NA TRBD1 TRBJ1-4 TRBV15
CASSLAEMEVYGYTF TGTGCCAGCAGCTTAGCGGAAATGGAGGTCTATGGCTACACCTTC few NA TRBJ1-2 TRBV7-9
CASSLFGTGGYNEQFF TGCGCCAGCAGCTTGTTTGGGACAGGGGGCTACAATGAGCAGTTCTTC NA TRBD1 TRBJ2-1 TRBV5-1
CASSSSRLMYNEQFF TGTGCCAGCAGCTCCTCGCGACTGATGTACAATGAGCAGTTCTTC NA NA TRBJ2-1 TRBV7-2
CASSIDASPSNQPQHF TGTGCCAGTAGTATAGATGCCAGCCCTAGCAATCAGCCCCAGCATTTT once NA TRBJ1-5 TRBV19
CASSESPGTDTQYF TGCGCCAGCAGTGAGTCTCCGGGGACAGATACGCAGTATTTT NA NA TRBJ2-3 TRBV10-1
CASSQGGVGAFF TGTGCCAGCAGCCAAGGAGGGGTGGGAGCTTTCTTT once NA TRBJ1-1 TRBV3-1/TRBV3-2
CASSQGTGSMNTEAFF TGCGCCAGCAGCCAAGGGACAGGTTCAATGAACACTGAAGCTTTCTTT NA TRBD1 TRBJ1-1 TRBV4-3
CASSLGPNMASNVLTF TGTGCCAGCAGCTTAGGCCCGAACATGGCCTCCAACGTCCTGACTTTC NA NA TRBJ2-6 TRBV7-2
CASSYSLEASTEAFF TGTGCCAGCAGTTACTCACTAGAGGCAAGTACTGAAGCTTTCTTT NA NA TRBJ1-1 TRBV6-5
CASGGVTYNEQFF TGTGCCAGCGGCGGGGTTACCTACAATGAGCAGTTCTTC NA NA TRBJ2-1 TRBV2
CASRPQGVGNSYEQYF TGTGCCAGCAGACCTCAGGGTGTGGGGAACTCCTACGAGCAGTACTTC NA NA TRBJ2-7 TRBV7-8
CASSRETESVRDGYTF TGCGCCAGCAGCCGTGAGACCGAATCGGTAAGGGATGGCTACACCTTC once NA TRBJ1-2 TRBV4-3
CASSASGQGFETQYF TGTGCCAGCAGCGCCTCGGGACAGGGGTTCGAGACCCAGTACTTC NA TRBD1 TRBJ2-5 TRBV9
CASSNSGAVGLNEQFF TGTGCCAGCAGTAACTCAGGGGCCGTGGGCCTCAATGAGCAGTTCTTC NA NA TRBJ2-1 TRBV25-1